Listed here are 23 T cell receptor beta chains from one sample, sequenced in a study of PD-1 blockade in classical Hodgkin lymphoma. With no exception, relapse followed autologous stem cell transplantation in all patients, and brentuximab vedotin exposure varied. Generated by immunoSEQ multiplex PCR, the TCRdb table keeps only in-frame clones and is missing some. The sample has approximately 160,000 clones, 78% seen once. Sequences were derived from peripheral blood mononuclear cells (PBMCs), sampled before the second cycle of nivolumab. The receptor set was obtained from a human donor with classical Hodgkin lymphoma.

The chain carries TRBV18 and TRBJ2-7, with D possibly TRBD2 on 6 matching bases. Between the trimmed V and J ends, which lost 3 bases and 2 bases, there was a span of 14 bases. CDR3 length: 15 amino acids. Germline V CDR1 and CDR2: KGHSH, LQKENI. CDR3 loop: CASSPDVSGAYEQYF. CDR3 sequence (DNA): TGTGCCAGCTCACCGGACGTTAGCGGTGCCTACGAGCAGTACTTC.

This clone was seen many times. The chain employs TRBV30 and TRBJ2-6; D is unclear. V shed 0 bases and J shed 2 bases, with 8 bases lying between them. The V gene's germline CDR1 is GTSNPN and CDR2 SVGIG (reference sequence). The CDR3 is made up of 15 amino acids. The CDR3 nucleotides read TGTGCCTGGAGTGTATATCCGGCTGGGGCCAACGTCCTGACTTTC. Amino acids: CAWSVYPAGANVLTF.

The rearrangement joins TRBV28 to TRBJ2-1; the D is unclear. Looked up from germline, CDR1 is MDHEN and CDR2 is SYDVKM. This CDR3 is built from 15 residues. Trimming stripped 5 bases from V and 0 bases from J, with 11 bases between. This CDR3 is CASSPDLSSYNEQFF. CDR3 DNA: TGTGCCAGCAGTCCGGACCTGAGCTCCTACAATGAGCAGTTCTTC.

This CDR3 reads CASSPYRGLGEKLFF. DNA for the CDR3: TGTGCCAGCAGCCCCTACAGGGGGCTCGGGGAAAAACTGTTTTTT. The gene calls are TRBV7-9 and TRBJ1-4; 9 bases are shared with TRBD1. V was clipped by 5 bases and J by 8 bases; unmatched bases: 9. From germline, CDR1 is SEHNR and CDR2 FQNEAQ (reference sequence). The length of the CDR3 is 15 residues.

The chain couples TRBV19 to TRBJ2-7, with 8 bases matching TRBD1. The germline V gene has CDR1 LNHDA and CDR2 SQIVND (reference sequence). Losses at the gene ends were 5 bases for V and 3 bases for J; bases not matched to a gene: 6. This CDR3 spans 14 amino acids. The CDR3: CASSLGQGGYEQYF. The DNA for the CDR3 is TGTGCCAGTAGTCTTGGACAGGGCGGCTACGAGCAGTACTTC.

Only one count was recorded for this clone. This chain links TRBV4-2 with TRBJ2-7, with D possibly TRBD2 on 7 matching bases. Trimming removed 5 bases from V and 3 bases from J, with 17 bases in between. Germline CDR1 is LGHNA and CDR2 is YNFKEQ. CDR3 length equals 15 residues. The CDR3 bases are TGTGCCAGCAGCTTGTATTCGGGGGGCAGCTACGAGCAGTACTTC. Translated, it gives CASSLYSGGSYEQYF.

CDR3 DNA: TGTGCCAGCTCCTACACAGGGACGACCTACGAGCAGTACTTC. This sequence encodes CASSYTGTTYEQYF. The chain recombines TRBV6-5 with TRBJ2-7; possible D gene TRBD1, 6 bases. CDR1 and CDR2 from the germline V gene are MNHEY and SVGAGI. CDR3 size: 14 residues. Between the trimmed V and J ends, which lost 8 bases and 2 bases, there was a span of 16 bases.

The chain uses TRBV2 and TRBJ2-2; D perhaps matches TRBD1 (5 bases). Trimming took 7 bases from V and 1 from J, leaving 7 bases between them. Germline-derived CDR1 and CDR2 are SNHLY and FYNNEI. CDR3 length: 13 residues. This chain's CDR3 is CASTRGNTGELFF. The CDR3 DNA sequence: TGTGCCAGCACAAGGGGGAACACCGGGGAGCTGTTTTTT. The full variable domain, rest sourced from reference TRBV2 and TRBJ2-2, is EPEVTQTPSHQVTQMGQEVILRCVPISNHLYFYWYRQILGQKVEFLVSFYNNEISEKSEIFDDQFSVERPDGSNFTLKIRSTKLEDSAMYFCASTRGNTGELFFGEGSRLTVL.

The rearrangement uses TRBV21-1 and TRBJ2-2. TRBV21-1 is a known pseudogene. The CDR3 length is 15 residues. CDR3 in amino acids: CASATAQWNTGELFF. CDR3 DNA: TGTGCCAGCGCGACCGCGCAGTGGAACACCGGGGAGCTGTTTTTT.

This clone was found once. The chain employs TRBV7-2 and TRBJ2-5; 10 bases fit TRBD2. The CDR3 covers 17 residues. V lost 1 base and J lost 2; bases outside the gene matches: 7. The germline gives CDR1 SGHTA, CDR2 FQGNSA. CDR3 bases: TGTGCCAGCAGCTTAGGGGTAGCGGGGGGCCAGCAAGAGACCCAGTACTTC. Translating it yields CASSLGVAGGQQETQYF. Variable domain in full (rest from reference TRBV7-2 and TRBJ2-5): GAGVSQSPSNKVTEKGKDVELRCDPISGHTALYWYRQSLGQGLEFLIYFQGNSAPDKSGLPSDRFSAERTGGSVSTLTIQRTQQEDSAVYLCASSLGVAGGQQETQYFGPGTRLLVL.

The V gene is TRBV7-9, the J gene TRBJ1-5; the D is unclear. This CDR3 has 15 amino acids. Per germline, CDR1 SEHNR and CDR2 FQNEAQ (reference sequence). V lost 5 bases and J 0 bases, leaving 11 bases between the germline ends. CDR3 DNA sequence: TGTGCCAGCAGCCCACGTGGGGATAGCAATCAGCCCCAGCATTTT. Translating gives CASSPRGDSNQPQHF.

This clone is medium-sized (0.01 to 0.1%) in the sample. The chain combines TRBV30 with TRBJ1-1; D gene uncertain. V was cut by 3 bases and J by 1 base, with 3 bases left in between. The CDR3 runs to 11 residues. The germline CDR1 and CDR2 sequences are GTSNPN and SVGIG (reference sequence). The CDR3 DNA reads TGTGCCTGGAGGCCGAACACTGAAGCTTTCTTT. It is translated as CAWRPNTEAFF.

The chain couples TRBV6-5 to TRBJ2-7, with TRBD1 as a possible D gene (6 bases). Germline values: CDR1 MNHEY, CDR2 SVGAGI. CDR3 length: 13 amino acids. With 7 bases removed from V and 3 bases from J, the gap between germline ends came to 13 bases. The CDR3 nucleotides read TGTGCCAGCAACTTACAGGGTTACTACGAGCAGTACTTC. This encodes CASNLQGYYEQYF.

This clone was detected a few times. This chain links TRBV6-6 with TRBJ1-1, with 7 nucleotides matching TRBD1. The CDR3 is 13 amino acids. Trimming at V came to 9 bases and at J to 3 bases, leaving 7 bases not matched to a gene. From germline, CDR1 is MNHNY and CDR2 SVGAGI (reference sequence). CDR3 amino acids: CASTTGQDTEAFF. CDR3 DNA sequence: TGTGCCAGTACGACAGGGCAGGACACTGAAGCTTTCTTT.

CDR3 region: CASRRLAGPNEQFF. CDR3 sequence (DNA): TGCGCCAGCAGGAGACTAGCGGGGCCCAATGAGCAGTTCTTC. The rearrangement links TRBV5-1 to TRBJ2-1; 11 bases map to TRBD2. From germline, CDR1 is SGHRS and CDR2 YFSETQ. CDR3 length equals 14 residues. The V segment lost 5 bases and the J segment 6 bases; nucleotides outside the gene matches: 4.

The CDR3 here is CASSLVQGAGDTGELFF. The CDR3 DNA is TGTGCCAGCAGCTTGGTACAGGGGGCGGGGGACACCGGGGAGCTGTTTTTT. The chain has TRBV5-4 and TRBJ2-2, with 9 bases matching TRBD1. The CDR3 is 17 residues long. CDR1 and CDR2 from the germline V gene are SGHNT and YYREEE (reference sequence). J was trimmed by 3 bases and V by 0 bases; bases with no gene match: 6.

V is TRBV6-6 and J is TRBJ2-2; D perhaps matches TRBD1 (5 bases). Looked up from germline, CDR1 is MNHNY and CDR2 is SVGAGI (reference sequence). Trimming removed 6 bases at V and 1 base at J, with 15 bases between. This CDR3 spans 16 amino acids. CDR3 DNA: TGTGCCAGCAGGGGGCCGGCCGACCAGAACACCGGGGAGCTGTTTTTT. Protein: CASRGPADQNTGELFF.

In its sample, this clone was seen many times. This chain uses TRBV7-9 with TRBJ2-7; 12 bases are shared with TRBD2. Trimming at V came to 4 bases and at J to 2 bases, leaving 0 bases not matched to a gene. The CDR3 consists of 14 residues. The germline gives CDR1 SEHNR, CDR2 FQNEAQ (reference sequence). CDR3 residues: CASSWTSGAYEQYF. CDR3 sequence (DNA): TGTGCCAGCAGCTGGACTAGCGGGGCCTACGAGCAGTACTTC.

This chain uses TRBV6-6 with TRBJ2-1, with 8 bases matching TRBD2. The CDR3 totals 14 residues. The germline V gene encodes CDR1 MNHNY and CDR2 SVGAGI (reference sequence). The V gene end was trimmed by 6 bases and the J gene end by 3 bases; junction bases not matched to a gene: 4. Here the CDR3 reads CASRAGALYNEQFF. The CDR3, as DNA: TGTGCCAGCAGAGCGGGAGCCCTCTACAATGAGCAGTTCTTC.

The chain uses TRBV19 and TRBJ2-6; no clear D. Trimming left V 3 bases short and J 0 bases short, with 3 bases between. The CDR3 contains 14 residues. Per germline, CDR1 LNHDA and CDR2 SQIVND (reference sequence). The chain's CDR3 is CASSMYSGANVLTF. CDR3 in DNA: TGTGCCAGTAGTATGTACTCTGGGGCCAACGTCCTGACTTTC.

V and J are TRBV5-1 and TRBJ2-1; no clear D gene. Trimming left V 0 bases short and J 4 bases short, with 5 bases between. This CDR3 contains 13 residues. Germline V lookup: CDR1 SGHRS, CDR2 YFSETQ. CDR3 region: CASSLVAYNEQFF. The CDR3 DNA reads TGCGCCAGCAGCTTGGTGGCTTACAATGAGCAGTTCTTC. The full variable domain, with the rest looked up from reference TRBV5-1 and TRBJ2-1, is KAGVTQTPRYLIKTRGQQVTLSCSPISGHRSVSWYQQTPGQGLQFLFEYFSETQRNKGNFPGRFSGRQFSNSRSEMNVSTLELGDSALYLCASSLVAYNEQFFGPGTRLTVL.

This chain connects TRBV27 to TRBJ1-1; D might be TRBD1 (5 bases). The CDR3 sequence is 15 residues long. Trimming pared 2 bases from V and 10 bases from J, leaving 20 bases between. Per germline, CDR1 MNHEY and CDR2 SMNVEV (reference sequence). The CDR3 nucleotides read TGTGCCAGCAGTTTAACCGGGGGTTGGGGCCGCACAGCTTTCTTT. Protein sequence: CASSLTGGWGRTAFF.

The genes are TRBV13 and TRBJ2-5, with 9 bases that match TRBD1. V lost 4 bases to trimming and J lost 6 bases; unmatched junction nucleotides: 6. Germline V lookup: CDR1 PRHDT, CDR2 FYEKMQ (reference sequence). The CDR3 covers 14 residues. The CDR3 nucleotides read TGTGCCAGCAGCTCCGGGACAGGGTTGAAGACCCAGTACTTC. Its translation is CASSSGTGLKTQYF. Full variable domain (missing parts from reference TRBV13 and TRBJ2-5): AAGVIQSPRHLIKEKRETATLKCYPIPRHDTVYWYQQGPGQDPQFLISFYEKMQSDKGSIPDRFSAQQFSDYHSELNMSSLELGDSALYFCASSSGTGLKTQYFGPGTRLLVL.